The entry below gives a single T cell receptor beta chain sequence along with its context. Its antigen is undetermined. This entry belongs to a study of T cell clones after liver transplantation. Sequenced by immunoSEQ multiplex PCR; TCRdb stores in-frame clones only, minus some. This sample has around 110,000 clones, with around nine tenths found just once. Regarding the study as a whole: Compared with third party-reactive sequences, donor-reactive ones declined more, independent of withdrawal success.

Germline CDR1 is LNHDA and CDR2 is SQIVND (reference sequence). Trimming cost V 1 base and J 4 bases, with 16 bases left between them. This CDR3 has 16 amino acids. The receptor comes from a human patient who received a liver transplant. Among the T cells, some may be from the graft donor. This specimen was CD4+ T cells from blood, taken 12 months after liver transplant. V and J are TRBV19 and TRBJ1-2; perhaps TRBD1 as D (6 bases). CDR3 in DNA: TGTGCCAGTAGTATAGTGAGCGGACAGAGCTCCTATGGCTACACCTTC. Protein: CASSIVSGQSSYGYTF.